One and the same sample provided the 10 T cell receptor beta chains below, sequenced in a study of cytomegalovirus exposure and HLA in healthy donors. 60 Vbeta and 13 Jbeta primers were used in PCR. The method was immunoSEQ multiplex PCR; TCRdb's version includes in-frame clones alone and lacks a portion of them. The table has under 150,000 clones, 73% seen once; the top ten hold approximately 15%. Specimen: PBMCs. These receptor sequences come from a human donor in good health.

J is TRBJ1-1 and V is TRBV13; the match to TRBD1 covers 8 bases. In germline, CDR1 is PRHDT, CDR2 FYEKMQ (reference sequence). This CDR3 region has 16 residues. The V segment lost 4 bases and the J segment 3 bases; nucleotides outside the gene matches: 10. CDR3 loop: CASSSTQGARDTEAFF. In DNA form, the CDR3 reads TGTGCCAGCAGCTCCACCCAGGGGGCTAGGGACACTGAAGCTTTCTTT.

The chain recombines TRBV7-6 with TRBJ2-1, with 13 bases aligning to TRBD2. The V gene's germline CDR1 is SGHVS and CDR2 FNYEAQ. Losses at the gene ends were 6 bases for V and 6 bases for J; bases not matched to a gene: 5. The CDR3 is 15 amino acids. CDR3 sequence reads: CASRSLAGGPNEQFF. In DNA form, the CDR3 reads TGTGCCAGCAGATCACTAGCGGGGGGGCCCAATGAGCAGTTCTTC.

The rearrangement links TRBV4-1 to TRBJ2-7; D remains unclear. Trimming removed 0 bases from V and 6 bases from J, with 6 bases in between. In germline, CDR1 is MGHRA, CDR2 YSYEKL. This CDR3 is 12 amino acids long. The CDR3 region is CASSQDPREQYF. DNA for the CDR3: TGCGCCAGCAGCCAAGATCCGCGCGAGCAGTACTTC.

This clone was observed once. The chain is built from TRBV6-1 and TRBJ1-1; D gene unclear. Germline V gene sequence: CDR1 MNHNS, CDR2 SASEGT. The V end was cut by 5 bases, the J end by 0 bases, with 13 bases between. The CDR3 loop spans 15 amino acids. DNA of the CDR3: TGTGCCAGCAGTCTGCGACACCCCATGAACACTGAAGCTTTCTTT. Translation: CASSLRHPMNTEAFF.

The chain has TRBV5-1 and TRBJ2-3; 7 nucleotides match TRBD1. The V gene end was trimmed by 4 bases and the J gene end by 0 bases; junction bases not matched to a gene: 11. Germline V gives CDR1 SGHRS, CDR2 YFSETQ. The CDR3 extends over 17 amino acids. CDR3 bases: TGCGCCAGCAGCCTCGCCGGACAGGTCCCTAGCACAGATACGCAGTATTTT. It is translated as CASSLAGQVPSTDTQYF.

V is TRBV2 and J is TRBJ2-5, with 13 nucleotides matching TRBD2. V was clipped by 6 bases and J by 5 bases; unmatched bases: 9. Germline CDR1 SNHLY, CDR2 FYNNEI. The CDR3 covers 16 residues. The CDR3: CASRGGTSGTVETQYF. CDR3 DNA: TGTGCCAGCAGGGGAGGGACTAGCGGGACGGTGGAGACCCAGTACTTC.

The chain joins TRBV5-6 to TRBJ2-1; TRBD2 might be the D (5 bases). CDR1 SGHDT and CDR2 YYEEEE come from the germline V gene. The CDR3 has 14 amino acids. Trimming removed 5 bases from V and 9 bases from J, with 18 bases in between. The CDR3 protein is CASSLPERGPEQFF. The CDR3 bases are TGTGCCAGCAGTTTACCTGAGAGAGGGCCTGAGCAGTTCTTC.

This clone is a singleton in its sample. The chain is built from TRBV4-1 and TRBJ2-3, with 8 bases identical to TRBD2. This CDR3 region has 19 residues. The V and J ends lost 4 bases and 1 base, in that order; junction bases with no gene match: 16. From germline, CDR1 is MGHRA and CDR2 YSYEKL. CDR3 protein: CASSPKGVGLAGRTDTQYF. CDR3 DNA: TGCGCCAGCAGCCCGAAGGGGGTAGGGCTAGCGGGCCGCACAGATACGCAGTATTTT.

The CDR3 DNA is TGTGCCAGCAACTGGACAGGGCGGAAGACCCAGTACTTC. It encodes CASNWTGRKTQYF. V gene TRBV7-3 combines with J gene TRBJ2-5, with 8 bases aligning to TRBD1. This CDR3 is built from 13 residues. Germline CDR1 and CDR2: SGHTA and FQGTGA. Unmatched junction bases numbered 7, after V lost 7 bases and J lost 6 bases.

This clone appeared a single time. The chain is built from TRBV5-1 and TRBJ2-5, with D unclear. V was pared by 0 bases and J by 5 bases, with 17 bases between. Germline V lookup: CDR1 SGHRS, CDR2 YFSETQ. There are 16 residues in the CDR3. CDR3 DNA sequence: TGCGCCAGCAGCTTGGGGTCCACCGGATCCGGGGAGACCCAGTACTTC. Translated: CASSLGSTGSGETQYF.